One sample yielded the 11 T cell receptor beta chains listed below, sequenced in a study of T cells in Graves' hyperthyroidism and ophthalmopathy. RNA transcripts yielded amplified TCR beta CDR3 regions. The HTBI set primed first-round TCR CDR3 RT-PCR. One entry per CDR3 protein, called by TCRdb with MiXCR from the multiplex PCR reads. The table has 500,000 to 600,000 distinct CDR3 sequences, around 17% seen once. Sequenced: blood. Receptors were obtained from a woman aged 18-29 years with Graves' hyperthyroidism.

In this sample, this clonotype turned up a few times. The chain is built from TRBV6-1 and TRBJ2-1; D gene uncertain. The CDR3 loop spans 13 amino acids. Germline-derived CDR1 and CDR2 are MNHNS and SASEGT. Trimming removed 7 bases at V and 3 bases at J, with 10 bases between. CDR3 coding DNA: TGTGCCAGCATGGCCAGCGTCTACAATGAGCAGTTCTTC. It yields the protein CASMASVYNEQFF.

In its sample, this clonotype was seen a few times. The chain couples TRBV2 to TRBJ2-7, with TRBD2 matching over 7 bases. CDR1 is SNHLY and CDR2 is FYNNEI in the germline V gene. This CDR3 contains 12 residues. V was pared by 7 bases and J by 9 bases, with 9 bases of the junction left unmatched. CDR3 in DNA: TGTGCCAGCACTAGCGGAGATGACGGGCAGTACTTC. It encodes CASTSGDDGQYF.

The rearrangement uses TRBV27 and TRBJ1-3; D call uncertain. V shed 4 bases and J shed 7 bases, with 17 bases lying between them. Germline V lookup: CDR1 MNHEY, CDR2 SMNVEV (reference sequence). The CDR3 has 15 residues. The CDR3 loop is CASSSTALLRNTIYF. As DNA, the CDR3 is TGTGCCAGCAGTTCCACAGCACTTCTTCGGAACACCATATATTTT.

This clonotype was seen at least ten times. CDR3 loop: CASSLFRQENQPQHF. The CDR3 DNA reads TGTGCCAGCAGTCTATTTAGACAGGAGAACCAGCCCCAGCATTTT. V usage is TRBV2 and J usage is TRBJ1-5; D may be TRBD1 (6 bases). The ends were cut back, 5 bases at V and 7 bases at J, with 18 bases in the middle. The CDR3 runs to 15 residues. Germline V gives CDR1 SNHLY, CDR2 FYNNEI. Based on the CDR3 plus reference TRBV2 and TRBJ1-5, the full variable domain is EPEVTQTPSHQVTQMGQEVILRCVPISNHLYFYWYRQILGQKVEFLVSFYNNEISEKSEIFDDQFSVERPDGSNFTLKIRSTKLEDSAMYFCASSLFRQENQPQHFGDGTRLSIL.

This clonotype was seen at least ten times. This chain connects TRBV12-3 or TRBV12-4 to TRBJ1-2, with 8 bases lining up with TRBD1. V was pared by 1 base and J by 6 bases, with 4 bases of the junction left unmatched. This CDR3 has 14 amino acids. Here the CDR3 DNA reads TGTGCCAGCAGTTTAGAGTCGGGACAGGATGGCTACACCTTC. Translated, it gives CASSLESGQDGYTF.

The chain recombines TRBV12-3 or TRBV12-4 with TRBJ1-3, with a tentative D call TRBD1 (6 bases). This CDR3 is built from 12 residues. Trimming pared 8 bases from V and 4 bases from J, leaving 9 bases between. The CDR3 sequence is CASSRGGNTIYF. The CDR3 DNA reads TGTGCCAGCTCCAGGGGAGGAAACACCATATATTTT.

J is TRBJ1-3 and V is TRBV3-1; 10 positions match TRBD1. The CDR3 is made up of 17 amino acids. J gave up 0 bases and V 5 bases, and 7 bases lay outside the gene matches. Germline loops: CDR1 LGHDT, CDR2 YNNKEL (reference sequence). The CDR3 nucleotides are TGTGCCAGCAGCTGGGGACAGGGGAGGTTCTCTGGAAACACCATATATTTT. This sequence encodes CASSWGQGRFSGNTIYF.

This clonotype was detected many times. V gene TRBV20-1 combines with J gene TRBJ2-7, with 12 bases fitting TRBD2. Losses at the gene ends were 4 bases for V and 2 bases for J; bases not matched to a gene: 12. This CDR3 spans 17 amino acids. The germline gives CDR1 DFQATT, CDR2 SNEGSKA (reference sequence). The CDR3, as DNA: TGCAGTGCTACGGGTCCACATCTAGCGGGGGGGCCCTACGAGCAGTACTTC. This encodes CSATGPHLAGGPYEQYF.

This clonotype was detected only a few times. V is TRBV24-1 and J is TRBJ1-2; D is uncertain. Germline CDR1 KGHDR, CDR2 SFDVKD. The V end was cut by 4 bases, the J end by 4 bases, with 21 bases between. The CDR3 is made up of 17 amino acids. The chain's CDR3 is CATSDPAVGRGIYGYTF. CDR3 coding DNA: TGTGCCACCAGTGACCCCGCAGTGGGCCGGGGTATCTATGGCTACACCTTC.

Many counts were recorded for this clonotype. This rearrangement joins TRBV6-2 or TRBV6-3 to TRBJ2-1; 13 bases are a match to TRBD2. Germline values: CDR1 MNHEY, CDR2 SVGEGT. The CDR3 loop spans 17 amino acids. After removal of 6 bases from V and 1 base from J, the junction contained 6 bases not matched to a gene. For the CDR3, the DNA is TGTGCCAGCAGCCTTCTGACTAGCGGGAGGTCCTACAATGAGCAGTTCTTC. Protein sequence: CASSLLTSGRSYNEQFF.

This clonotype was seen at least ten times. The chain links TRBV6-1 to TRBJ1-1; possible D gene TRBD1, 5 bases. Germline CDR1 and CDR2: MNHNS and SASEGT. V was shortened by 6 bases and J by 2 bases, with 16 bases between the two germline ends. The CDR3 has 15 residues. The CDR3 region is CASSPQGRTNTEAFF. The CDR3 DNA follows: TGTGCCAGCAGCCCTCAGGGTAGAACCAACACTGAAGCTTTCTTT.